In its sample, the clone carrying this T cell receptor (beta chain) was seen a few times. Antigen: not known. The data were produced by immunoSEQ multiplex PCR, yet TCRdb's version contains in-frame clones alone and is incomplete. This table has tens of thousands of clones, 75% to 85% appearing once. Time point reported: week 23, last vaccination. The content of each vaccine dose was 300 ug of mutant IDH1 20-mer peptide, and topical imiquimod accompanied it. The data are from a study of a mutant IDH1 vaccine in newly diagnosed glioma. For the study at large: Mean patient age was around 40 years; approximately 62% were male and about 40% female. Standard pretreatment was either radiotherapy, temozolomide, or, for most, radiochemotherapy with temozolomide.

J gave up 2 bases and V 7 bases, and 2 bases lay outside the gene matches. This CDR3 has 14 residues. Germline values: CDR1 MNHNS, CDR2 SASEGT. V is TRBV6-1 and J is TRBJ2-3; 11 nucleotides agree with TRBD2. Material: PBMCs, obtained from a glioma patient whose treatment included an IDH1 peptide vaccine. This receptor was identified in a man aged 40-49 years with glioma. The CDR3 protein is CASKTSGDTDTQYF. The CDR3 region has the DNA TGTGCCAGCAAGACTAGCGGGGACACAGATACGCAGTATTTT.